This T cell receptor (beta chain) appears in the sequencing data of a study of blood T cell repertoires in COVID-19. Background on the study: COVID-19 samples from acute and convalescent phases originated in the United States, Italy and Spain. PBMCs, B-cell-depleted T cells, or T cells were the source of the cDNA or gDNA that made up the material.

Under the authors' procedure: Reference gene primer amplification gave estimated nucleated cell counts. The repertoire was sequenced with immunoSEQ multiplex PCR; TCRdb's copy has only in-frame clones and lacks some. The DNA was the basis for D and trimming; V, J and clone size are from that table. The sample includes tens of thousands of clones, roughly 80% of them seen just once. J gave up 4 bases and V 2 bases, and 10 bases lay outside the gene matches. The CDR3 totals 18 residues. Sequenced input: peripheral blood. The rearrangement links TRBV23-1 to TRBJ2-6, with 8 positions matching TRBD2. TRBV23-1 is identified as an open reading frame with a role that is uncertain. This TCR was sampled from a man between 70 and 80 years old with acute or convalescent COVID-19. In DNA, the CDR3 is TGCGCCAGCAGTCAAACGATTGGCGGGGGGCGCGGGGCCAACGTCCTGACTTTC. Encoded protein: CASSQTIGGGRGANVLTF.